Sequencing of this T cell receptor (beta chain) was carried out in a study of blood T cell repertoires in COVID-19. Study information: The United States, Italy and Spain supplied acute and convalescent COVID-19 samples.

Sequenced by immunoSEQ multiplex PCR; TCRdb stores in-frame clones only, minus some. The sample gives some 150,000 clones, 80% to 90% of which show up once; around 2.3% is in the top ten. With 1 base removed from V and 2 bases from J, the gap between germline ends came to 9 bases. This CDR3 is built from 14 residues. Germline CDR1 is SGHVS and CDR2 is FQNEAQ. The V and J genes are TRBV7-8 and TRBJ2-7; D may be TRBD1 (6 bases). The source is a man aged 50 to 59 with active COVID-19. Sequencing was performed on peripheral blood. CDR3 amino acids: CASSLGQAAYEQYF. The CDR3 DNA reads as TGTGCCAGCAGCTTAGGACAGGCTGCCTACGAGCAGTACTTC.